The next 27 T cell receptor beta chains were all read from a single sample in a study of OX40 agonist ivuxolimab in advanced cancers. TCRdb keeps only in-frame clones here, not all; method: immunoSEQ multiplex PCR. Among around 80,000 clones listed, approximately 80% were seen once. The input for sequencing was CD4+ or CD8+ T cells sorted from blood, taken in a trial of the OX40 agonist ivuxolimab. These receptors all stem from an adult with an advanced solid tumor such as melanoma, head and neck, liver or kidney cancer.

The V and J genes are TRBV7-9 and TRBJ1-1, with 9 bases matching TRBD1. This CDR3 contains 15 residues. The J segment lost 5 bases and the V segment lost 4 bases, leaving 8 bases of the junction unmatched. Germline V gene sequence: CDR1 SEHNR, CDR2 FQNEAQ (reference sequence). The CDR3 DNA reads TGTGCCAGCAGCTCCACAGGGGGCGCAGCTACTGAAGCTTTCTTT. Amino acids: CASSSTGGAATEAFF.

Only one count was recorded for this clone. This chain joins TRBV7-2 and TRBJ1-1; 7 nucleotides align to TRBD1. Germline V gene sequence: CDR1 SGHTA, CDR2 FQGNSA. J was trimmed by 0 bases and V by 5 bases; bases with no gene match: 15. The CDR3 loop spans 18 amino acids. This CDR3 is CASSIVPGQSRMNTEAFF. The CDR3 nucleotides are TGTGCCAGCAGCATCGTACCGGGACAGTCCCGCATGAACACTGAAGCTTTCTTT.

The table lists this clone with a few counts. The rearrangement uses TRBV6-1 and TRBJ1-6; D not certain. The CDR3 extends over 11 amino acids. Germline CDR1 and CDR2: MNHNS and SASEGT. The germline V and J ends were trimmed by 4 bases and 14 bases, with 9 bases remaining between them. CDR3 protein: CASSVEFSLHF. The CDR3 bases are TGTGCCAGCAGTGTCGAGTTTTCCCTCCACTTT.

This chain uses TRBV2 with TRBJ2-2, with D possibly being TRBD1 (5 bases). V lost 6 bases and J lost 2, with 10 bases in between. Germline V gives CDR1 SNHLY, CDR2 FYNNEI. The CDR3 length is 14 residues. CDR3 coding DNA: TGTGCCAGCAGAAAAGGGGCTAACACCGGGGAGCTGTTTTTT. Protein: CASRKGANTGELFF. The full variable domain, with the rest looked up from reference TRBV2 and TRBJ2-2, is EPEVTQTPSHQVTQMGQEVILRCVPISNHLYFYWYRQILGQKVEFLVSFYNNEISEKSEIFDDQFSVERPDGSNFTLKIRSTKLEDSAMYFCASRKGANTGELFFGEGSRLTVL.

In its sample, this clone was seen a few times. The chain links TRBV9 to TRBJ1-2, with TRBD1 matching 10 bases. This CDR3 comprises 18 residues. With V trimmed by 3 bases and J by 5 bases, 16 bases remained unmatched. Germline V gene sequence: CDR1 SGDLS, CDR2 YYNGEE. CDR3 protein: CASSALGDRGALRYGYTF. The CDR3 coding sequence is TGTGCCAGCAGCGCCCTTGGGGACAGGGGCGCTTTGAGGTATGGCTACACCTTC.

The chain couples TRBV7-8 to TRBJ1-2, with D maybe TRBD1 (6 bases). Germline CDR1 SGHVS, CDR2 FQNEAQ. Deletions cut 6 bases from V and 4 bases from J, with 24 bases between. CDR3 length: 17 amino acids. The CDR3 DNA follows: TGTGCCAGCAGTCCTTATATAGTTGCAGGGGAGACCTATGGCTACACCTTC. Translation: CASSPYIVAGETYGYTF.

This chain uses TRBV9 with TRBJ1-3, with D unresolved. Per the germline V gene, CDR1 is SGDLS and CDR2 is YYNGEE. This CDR3 spans 14 amino acids. The ends were cut back, 0 bases at V and 4 bases at J, with 8 bases in the middle. The CDR3 is CASSVGSRGNTIYF. In DNA, the CDR3 is TGTGCCAGCAGCGTAGGCAGCCGAGGAAACACCATATATTTT.

V usage is TRBV9 and J usage is TRBJ2-7; 7 bases fit TRBD1. The CDR3 has 15 amino acids. The V segment lost 5 bases and the J segment 3 bases; nucleotides outside the gene matches: 11. The germline gives CDR1 SGDLS, CDR2 YYNGEE. CDR3 region: CASSDPRTGYYEQYF. As DNA, the CDR3 is TGTGCCAGCAGTGACCCCCGGACAGGATACTACGAGCAGTACTTC. Looking up the rest from reference TRBV9 and TRBJ2-7 gives the full variable domain: DSGVTQTPKHLITATGQRVTLRCSPRSGDLSVYWYQQSLDQGLQFLIQYYNGEERAKGNILERFSAQQFPDLHSELNLSSLELGDSALYFCASSDPRTGYYEQYFGPGTRLTVT.

The gene calls are TRBV7-8 and TRBJ1-1; TRBD1 is a possible D gene (6 bases). Germline loops: CDR1 SGHVS, CDR2 FQNEAQ. V lost 2 bases and J 8 bases, leaving 9 bases between the germline ends. CDR3 size: 12 residues. CDR3 sequence: CASSLWGREAFF. The CDR3 nucleotides are TGTGCCAGCAGCTTATGGGGGCGAGAAGCTTTCTTT.

The rearrangement joins TRBV5-4 to TRBJ2-5, with 7 bases matching TRBD2. Germline CDR1 and CDR2: SGHNT and YYREEE (reference sequence). The CDR3 has 14 amino acids. Trimming cost V 0 bases and J 4 bases; bases outside gene matches: 3. CDR3: CASSLGLAPETQYF. DNA of the CDR3: TGTGCCAGCAGCTTGGGACTAGCTCCAGAGACCCAGTACTTC. Using reference TRBV5-4 and TRBJ2-5 for the parts outside the CDR3, the full variable domain is ETGVTQSPTHLIKTRGQQVTLRCSSQSGHNTVSWYQQALGQGPQFIFQYYREEENGRGNFPPRFSGLQFPNYSSELNVNALELDDSALYLCASSLGLAPETQYFGPGTRLLVL.

This clone was counted a single time. The chain combines TRBV4-3 with TRBJ2-3; D unresolved. Trimming removed 1 base at V and 0 bases at J, with 8 bases between. This CDR3 comprises 15 residues. Germline loops: CDR1 LGHNA, CDR2 YSLEER. This chain's CDR3 is CASSQVALSTDTQYF. Here the CDR3 DNA reads TGCGCCAGCAGCCAAGTAGCTTTGAGCACAGATACGCAGTATTTT.

The CDR3 loop is CASSGTGGTEAFF. Written as DNA, the CDR3 is TGTGCCAGCAGTGGGACAGGTGGCACTGAAGCTTTCTTT. The chain recombines TRBV2 with TRBJ1-1; 7 bases map to TRBD1. The germline CDR1 and CDR2 sequences are SNHLY and FYNNEI. This CDR3 comprises 13 residues. The V and J ends lost 4 bases and 4 bases, in that order; junction bases with no gene match: 3.

J is TRBJ2-5 and V is TRBV2; D uncertain. CDR1 is SNHLY and CDR2 is FYNNEI in the germline V gene. The length of the CDR3 is 13 residues. Trimming took off 8 bases at V and 1 base at J, with 11 bases between the two ends. The CDR3 loop reads CASHTFPQETQYF. In DNA, the CDR3 is TGTGCCAGCCATACCTTTCCCCAAGAGACCCAGTACTTC.

The CDR3: CASRAGTGYDNEQFF. CDR3 nucleotide sequence: TGTGCCAGCAGGGCCGGGACAGGGTATGACAATGAGCAGTTCTTC. The chain links TRBV6-6 to TRBJ2-1; TRBD1 aligns across 9 bases. Germline V gene sequence: CDR1 MNHNY, CDR2 SVGAGI (reference sequence). The CDR3 consists of 15 residues. The J segment lost 5 bases and the V segment lost 6 bases, leaving 8 bases of the junction unmatched.

V usage is TRBV7-2 and J usage is TRBJ1-2; D gene ambiguous. Trimming cost V 4 bases and J 7 bases, with 22 bases left between them. The CDR3 is 16 amino acids. Germline values: CDR1 SGHTA, CDR2 FQGNSA. CDR3 amino acids: CASSSQAAASLPGYTF. The CDR3, as DNA: TGTGCCAGCAGCTCCCAAGCGGCCGCCAGTCTTCCTGGCTACACCTTC.

The CDR3 here is CASSLAAAGNTEAFF. The CDR3 coding sequence is TGCGCCAGCAGCTTGGCGGCAGCCGGGAACACTGAAGCTTTCTTT. The V and J genes are TRBV5-1 and TRBJ1-1; D is unclear. Germline CDR1 SGHRS, CDR2 YFSETQ. The CDR3 spans 15 residues. V gave up 0 bases and J gave up 1 base, with 10 bases separating them.

The chain uses TRBV5-1 and TRBJ2-7; D not resolved. Trimming took off 3 bases at V and 1 base at J, with 5 bases between the two ends. This CDR3 spans 12 amino acids. Germline V lookup: CDR1 SGHRS, CDR2 YFSETQ. CDR3 DNA: TGCGCCAGCAGCTCCCGATCCTACGAGCAGTACTTC. Its protein is CASSSRSYEQYF.

This clone was recorded once. The chain employs TRBV19 and TRBJ2-2; 9 nucleotides match TRBD1. J lost 6 bases, V lost 2 bases, and 7 bases had no gene match. The V gene's germline CDR1 is LNHDA and CDR2 SQIVND (reference sequence). This CDR3 is 16 amino acids long. The CDR3 region has the DNA TGTGCCAGTAGTATACGAACAGGGGGCGAAGCCGGGGAGCTGTTTTTT. Protein: CASSIRTGGEAGELFF.

This clone was counted a few times. The chain uses TRBV21-1 and TRBJ1-6. TRBV21-1 is marked as a pseudogene. CDR3 size: 14 residues. CDR3 sequence reads: CASSRSGVNSPLHF. The CDR3 DNA reads as TGTGCCAGCAGCCGCTCGGGGGTAAATTCACCCCTCCACTTT.

This rearrangement joins TRBV5-1 to TRBJ2-3; 10 nucleotides align to TRBD2. V shed 4 bases and J 6 bases; nucleotides not matched to a gene: 11. The length of the CDR3 is 16 residues. Germline CDR1 SGHRS, CDR2 YFSETQ. In DNA form, the CDR3 reads TGCGCCAGCAGCCCAGGAACTAGCGGGGTCGCGGATACGCAGTATTTT. The encoded protein is CASSPGTSGVADTQYF.

This clone was seen a handful of times. The chain combines TRBV2 with TRBJ1-5, with D tentatively TRBD1 (6 bases). Trimming removed 6 bases from V and 8 bases from J, with 14 bases in between. CDR3 length equals 13 residues. Germline V gene data show CDR1 as SNHLY and CDR2 as FYNNEI. Here the CDR3 reads CASRRGGQEPQHF. CDR3 in DNA: TGTGCCAGCAGGCGCGGGGGCCAGGAGCCCCAGCATTTT.

The rearrangement links TRBV19 to TRBJ2-3; 7 bases fit TRBD1. Germline trimming cut 7 bases from V and 4 bases from J; bases unmatched to any gene: 2. CDR1 is LNHDA and CDR2 is SQIVND in the germline V gene (reference sequence). This CDR3 contains 12 residues. The CDR3 DNA follows: TGTGCCAGTAACGACAGGGCAGATACGCAGTATTTT. This codes for CASNDRADTQYF.

V gene TRBV10-1 combines with J gene TRBJ2-5, with 10 bases that match TRBD1. V was pared by 0 bases and J by 7 bases, with 5 bases of the junction left unmatched. CDR3 length: 15 amino acids. Germline V gene data show CDR1 as WNHNN and CDR2 as SYGVQD (reference sequence). CDR3 coding DNA: TGCGCCAGCAGTGAGTCACCCCGGACAGGGGGGACCCAGTACTTC. It is translated as CASSESPRTGGTQYF.

The rearrangement links TRBV5-1 to TRBJ2-2; 7 nucleotides agree with TRBD2. The germline CDR1 and CDR2 sequences are SGHRS and YFSETQ. After removal of 6 bases from V and 7 bases from J, the junction contained 15 bases not matched to a gene. The CDR3 is 16 residues long. The CDR3 bases are TGCGCCAGCACCCCGGGGGGTCAAGTAACCAGCGGGGAGCTGTTTTTT. As protein: CASTPGGQVTSGELFF. Supplemented by reference TRBV5-1 and TRBJ2-2, the full variable domain reads KAGVTQTPRYLIKTRGQQVTLSCSPISGHRSVSWYQQTPGQGLQFLFEYFSETQRNKGNFPGRFSGRQFSNSRSEMNVSTLELGDSALYLCASTPGGQVTSGELFFGEGSRLTVL.

The gene calls are TRBV10-2 and TRBJ2-3; D gene ambiguous. Trimming took off 6 bases at V and 4 bases at J, with 14 bases between the two ends. The CDR3 is made up of 14 amino acids. Germline V gene lookup returns CDR1 WSHSY and CDR2 SAAADI. The CDR3 region is CASSGPSGADTQYF. CDR3 coding DNA: TGCGCCAGCAGCGGCCCCTCTGGGGCAGATACGCAGTATTTT.

The rearrangement uses TRBV19 and TRBJ1-2, with a weak D call TRBD1 (6 bases). The CDR3 covers 12 residues. With 5 bases removed from V and 7 bases from J, the gap between germline ends came to 11 bases. Germline V gene lookup returns CDR1 LNHDA and CDR2 SQIVND (reference sequence). The CDR3, as DNA: TGTGCCAGTAGTGCCGGGGGCGCTGGCTACACCTTC. Protein: CASSAGGAGYTF. Full variable domain (outside the CDR3, taken from reference TRBV19 and TRBJ1-2): DGGITQSPKYLFRKEGQNVTLSCEQNLNHDAMYWYRQDPGQGLRLIYYSQIVNDFQKGDIAEGYSVSREKKESFPLTVTSAQKNPTAFYLCASSAGGAGYTFGSGTRLTVV.

The rearrangement links TRBV7-6 to TRBJ2-5; D ambiguous. Germline V gives CDR1 SGHVS, CDR2 FNYEAQ. This CDR3 contains 12 residues. The V end was cut by 3 bases, the J end by 1 base, with 3 bases between. CDR3 DNA: TGTGCCAGCAGCTTGGCCCAAGAGACCCAGTACTTC. Translated: CASSLAQETQYF.